The rows below give T cell receptor beta chains drawn from one sample of a study of early T cells in non-severe SARS-CoV-2 infection. TCRdb fed the 5' RACE reads into MiXCR, producing one record per CDR3 protein. The sample gives roughly 31,000 distinct CDR3 sequences, 9% to 10% of which show up once; approximately 14% is in the top ten. The sequencing sample was made of whole blood. Receptors were obtained from an adult who was a healthcare worker with PCR-confirmed SARS-CoV-2 infection or an uninfected control (not recorded which). Both conserved end residues are part of each CDR3. A D gene is named only where the DNA matches it firmly. Rows may omit the clone size; those that give it use once, few, many or a size class.

TGTGCCAGCAGCCAACTTTCGGGACAGGGGGACCGCGAGCAGTACTTC	CASSQLSGQGDREQYF	TRBV14	TRBJ2-7	many	TRBD1
TGCAGCGTCAGGACTTCTAGCCTCTATGGCTACACCTTC	CSVRTSSLYGYTF	TRBV29-1	TRBJ1-2	many	NA
TGTGCCAGCAGTGAATCCTTGGGGGGGCGGTACGAGCAGTACTTC	CASSESLGGRYEQYF	TRBV25-1	TRBJ2-7	few	NA
TGTGCCAGCAGGGACCCCTTAGCGCCCTCCTACAATGAGCAGTTCTTC	CASRDPLAPSYNEQFF	TRBV6-1	TRBJ2-1	few	NA
TGTGCCAGCAGTGAACGACAGGGGCTGGATAGCTACACCTTC	CASSERQGLDSYTF	TRBV2	TRBJ1-2	NA	TRBD1
TGTGCCAGCAGCTTAGGCGCGGATGGCTACACTTTC	CASSLGADGYTF	TRBV11-2	TRBJ1-2	NA	NA
TGTGCCAGCTCACCGATGAACTACGAGCAGTACTTC	CASSPMNYEQYF	TRBV18	TRBJ2-7	NA	NA
TGCGCCAGCAGCCAAGAAGGGCAGGGGCAAAACATTCAGTACTTC	CASSQEGQGQNIQYF	TRBV4-1	TRBJ2-4	many	NA
TGTGCCAGCAGTCTTGACAGGTCCACAGATACGCAGTATTTT	CASSLDRSTDTQYF	TRBV6-5	TRBJ2-3	NA	NA
TGTGCCAGCAGCCTCCTTGCGTCCTCTAGCGGGGGGCGAAATGAGCAGTTCTTC	CASSLLASSSGGRNEQFF	TRBV7-6	TRBJ2-1	many	TRBD2
TGTGCCAGCAGCGTAACAAATTCACCCCTCCACTTT	CASSVTNSPLHF	TRBV5-4	TRBJ1-6	few	NA
TGTGCCAGTGGGCGGCTCACAGATACGCAGTATTTT	CASGRLTDTQYF	TRBV6-5	TRBJ2-3	NA	NA
TGCAGCGTTGAAACAGGGTCCGGAAACACCATATATTTT	CSVETGSGNTIYF	TRBV29-1	TRBJ1-3	many	NA
TGTGCCAGTAGCTCCCTAGGGACAGCCATCGAAAAACTGTTTTTT	CASSSLGTAIEKLFF	TRBV19	TRBJ1-4	many	TRBD1
TGTGCCAGCAGCTTAAACGCTAGAAAGGGTTCAGATACGCAGTATTTT	CASSLNARKGSDTQYF	TRBV7-8	TRBJ2-3	many	NA
TGCAGCGTTGGCAGTCCTCCGCTCTACGAGCAGTACTTC	CSVGSPPLYEQYF	TRBV29-1	TRBJ2-7	many	NA
TGTGCCAGCAGACCCAACAGGGAAAGGTTTGGCTACACCTTC	CASRPNRERFGYTF	TRBV7-2	TRBJ1-2	NA	NA
TGTGCCAGCAGCTTAGATCTCGGGACCGCCTATCCCACAGATACGCAGTATTTT	CASSLDLGTAYPTDTQYF	TRBV7-8	TRBJ2-3	NA	NA
TGTGCCAGCAGCTTTCGGTCACTTACCGGGGAGCTGTTTTTT	CASSFRSLTGELFF	TRBV5-6	TRBJ2-2	NA	NA
TGTGCCAGCAGCGTAGATGTGGGGGACGAGCAGTACTTC	CASSVDVGDEQYF	TRBV9	TRBJ2-7	NA	NA
TGTGCCAGCAGCTTAGCTGAGAATGAGCAGTTCTTC	CASSLAENEQFF	TRBV7-2	TRBJ2-1	NA	NA
TGTGCCAGCAGTTTACTACCTACCGGGGATTTGAACACTGAAGCTTTCTTT	CASSLLPTGDLNTEAFF	TRBV6-2/TRBV6-3	TRBJ1-1	many	NA
TGTGCCAGCAGCATTGAGAACACTGAAGCTTTCTTT	CASSIENTEAFF	TRBV7-8	TRBJ1-1	few	NA
TGTGCCAGCAGCCGGGGACAGGGAAGGACTAGCAATCAGCCCCAGCATTTT	CASSRGQGRTSNQPQHF	TRBV7-9	TRBJ1-5	many	TRBD1
TGTGCCAGCAGTTCTGCAGCGGGGGTAGCCTACGAGCAGTACTTC	CASSSAAGVAYEQYF	TRBV6-2/TRBV6-3	TRBJ2-7	many	TRBD2
TGTGCCAGCAGCTTAAAAGGGAACTATGGCTACACCTTC	CASSLKGNYGYTF	TRBV11-1	TRBJ1-2	NA	NA
TGTGCCTGGAGTGGGGGCCTACACGGAAACACCATATATTTT	CAWSGGLHGNTIYF	TRBV30	TRBJ1-3	many	NA
TGTGCCTGGAGCCGAGCGGGGGGCCCGTACAATGAGCAGTTCTTC	CAWSRAGGPYNEQFF	TRBV30	TRBJ2-1	many	TRBD2
TGTGCCAGCAGTGAAAGGAGGGGTCAAGATTCACCCCTCCACTTT	CASSERRGQDSPLHF	TRBV2	TRBJ1-6	many	NA
TGTGCCAGCAGCCAAGAAAGAGGTTTACTTACAGGCTACACCTTC	CASSQERGLLTGYTF	TRBV4-2	TRBJ1-2	many	NA
TGTGCCAGCAGCCAAGGACCCGGGACTCATAACACCTTC	CASSQGPGTHNTF	TRBV3-1	TRBJ1-2	many	NA
TGTGCCAGTCGAACTGGCGGGGGCTACAATGAGCAGTTCTTC	CASRTGGGYNEQFF	TRBV2	TRBJ2-1	many	TRBD2
TGCAGTGCTAGAGATCACCCCGGTGGTCCAGGAAAAAACATTCAGTACTTC	CSARDHPGGPGKNIQYF	TRBV20-1	TRBJ2-4	many	NA
TGTGCCAGCAGCTTATCTGAGGGTCAGCCCCAGCATTTT	CASSLSEGQPQHF	TRBV11-2	TRBJ1-5	NA	NA
TGTGCCAGCAGTACGACCGCAGATACGCAGTATTTT	CASSTTADTQYF	TRBV6-2/TRBV6-3	TRBJ2-3	many	NA
TGCGCCAGCAGCTTTGGCCCTCCCGGAGGGAACTATGGCTACACCTTC	CASSFGPPGGNYGYTF	TRBV5-1	TRBJ1-2	few	NA
TGTGCCAGCAGCCAAGACGACAGGGGTTCACCCCTCCACTTT	CASSQDDRGSPLHF	TRBV3-2	TRBJ1-6	many	NA
TGTGCCATCAGTCGGGGACAGGGGGCGGGAGAGCAGTACTTC	CAISRGQGAGEQYF	TRBV10-3	TRBJ2-7	NA	TRBD1
TGTGCCAGCAGCTTCTCCGAGGGGAACACTGAAGCTTTCTTT	CASSFSEGNTEAFF	TRBV11-2	TRBJ1-1	many	NA
TGTGCCAGCAGCGTCCGGGATTTAGTCTCACCCCTCCACTTT	CASSVRDLVSPLHF	TRBV27	TRBJ1-6	NA	NA
TGTGCCAGCAGCTTAGATAGCCCAGGGCGGGCCAAAAACATTCAGTACTTC	CASSLDSPGRAKNIQYF	TRBV11-2	TRBJ2-4	many	NA
TGTGCCAGCAGCTCCCCCCTGGCGACTAGGGATACGCAGTATTTT	CASSSPLATRDTQYF	TRBV7-8	TRBJ2-3	many	NA